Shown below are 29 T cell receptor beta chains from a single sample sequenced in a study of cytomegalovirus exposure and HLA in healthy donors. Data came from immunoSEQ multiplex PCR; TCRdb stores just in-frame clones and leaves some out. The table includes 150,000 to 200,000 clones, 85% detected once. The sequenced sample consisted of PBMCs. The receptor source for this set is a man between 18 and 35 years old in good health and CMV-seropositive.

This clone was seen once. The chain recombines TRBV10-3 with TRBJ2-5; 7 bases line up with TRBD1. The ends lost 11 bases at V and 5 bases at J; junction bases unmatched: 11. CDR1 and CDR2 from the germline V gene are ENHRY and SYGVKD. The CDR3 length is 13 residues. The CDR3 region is CAVRDQGGETQYF. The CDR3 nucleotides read TGTGCCGTCCGGGACCAAGGGGGCGAGACCCAGTACTTC.

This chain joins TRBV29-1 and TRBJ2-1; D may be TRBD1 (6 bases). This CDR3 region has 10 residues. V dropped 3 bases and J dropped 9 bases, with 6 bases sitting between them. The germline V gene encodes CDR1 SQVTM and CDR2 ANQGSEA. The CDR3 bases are TGCAGCGTTGACAGGGGTGAGCAGTTCTTC. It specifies CSVDRGEQFF.

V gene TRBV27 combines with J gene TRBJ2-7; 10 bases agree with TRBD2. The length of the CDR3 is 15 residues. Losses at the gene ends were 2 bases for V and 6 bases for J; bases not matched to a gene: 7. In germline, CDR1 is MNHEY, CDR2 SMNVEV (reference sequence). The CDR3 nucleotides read TGTGCCAGCAGTTTAATACTAGCGGGACGGGGCGAGCAGTACTTC. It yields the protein CASSLILAGRGEQYF.

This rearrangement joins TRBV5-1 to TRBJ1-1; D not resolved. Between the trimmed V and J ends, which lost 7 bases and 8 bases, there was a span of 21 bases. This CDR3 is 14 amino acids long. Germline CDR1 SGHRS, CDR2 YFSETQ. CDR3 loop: CASGHRTLNFEAFF. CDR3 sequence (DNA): TGCGCCAGCGGCCACAGAACTCTTAACTTCGAAGCTTTCTTT.

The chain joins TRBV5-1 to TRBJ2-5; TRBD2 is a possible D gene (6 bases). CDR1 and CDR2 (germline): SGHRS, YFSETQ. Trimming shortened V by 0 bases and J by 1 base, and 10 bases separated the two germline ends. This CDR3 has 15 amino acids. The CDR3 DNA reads TGCGCCAGCAGCTTGGGGAGGGGTAGCCAAGAGACCCAGTACTTC. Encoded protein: CASSLGRGSQETQYF.

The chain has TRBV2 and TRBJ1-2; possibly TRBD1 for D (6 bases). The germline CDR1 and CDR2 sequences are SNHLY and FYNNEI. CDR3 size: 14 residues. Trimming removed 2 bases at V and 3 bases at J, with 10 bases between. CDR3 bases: TGTGCCAGCAGTGAACACCCAGGGGACTATGGCTACACCTTC. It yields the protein CASSEHPGDYGYTF.

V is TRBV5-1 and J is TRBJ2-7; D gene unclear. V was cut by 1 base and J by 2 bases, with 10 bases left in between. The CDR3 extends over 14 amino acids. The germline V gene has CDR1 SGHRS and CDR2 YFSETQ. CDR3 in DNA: TGCGCCAGCAGCTTGAGTACAGTAACCTACGAGCAGTACTTC. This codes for CASSLSTVTYEQYF.

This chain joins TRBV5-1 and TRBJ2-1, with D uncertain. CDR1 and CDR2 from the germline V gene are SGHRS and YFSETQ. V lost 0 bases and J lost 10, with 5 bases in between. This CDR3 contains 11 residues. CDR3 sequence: CASSLVREQFF. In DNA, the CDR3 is TGCGCCAGCAGCTTGGTCCGGGAGCAGTTCTTC. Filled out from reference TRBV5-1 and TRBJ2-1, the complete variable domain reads KAGVTQTPRYLIKTRGQQVTLSCSPISGHRSVSWYQQTPGQGLQFLFEYFSETQRNKGNFPGRFSGRQFSNSRSEMNVSTLELGDSALYLCASSLVREQFFGPGTRLTVL.

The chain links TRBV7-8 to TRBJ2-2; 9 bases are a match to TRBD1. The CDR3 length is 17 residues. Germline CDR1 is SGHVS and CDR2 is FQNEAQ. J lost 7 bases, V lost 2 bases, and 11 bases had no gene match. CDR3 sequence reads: CASSLNRDRAKFGELFF. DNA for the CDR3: TGTGCCAGCAGCTTAAACCGGGACAGGGCTAAATTCGGGGAGCTGTTTTTT.

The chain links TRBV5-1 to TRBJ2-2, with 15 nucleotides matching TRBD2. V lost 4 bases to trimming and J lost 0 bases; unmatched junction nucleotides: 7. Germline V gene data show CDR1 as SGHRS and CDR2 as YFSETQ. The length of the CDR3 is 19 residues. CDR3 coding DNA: TGCGCCAGCAGCCTGGGACTAGCGGGGGGCCTTGCGAACACCGGGGAGCTGTTTTTT. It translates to CASSLGLAGGLANTGELFF.

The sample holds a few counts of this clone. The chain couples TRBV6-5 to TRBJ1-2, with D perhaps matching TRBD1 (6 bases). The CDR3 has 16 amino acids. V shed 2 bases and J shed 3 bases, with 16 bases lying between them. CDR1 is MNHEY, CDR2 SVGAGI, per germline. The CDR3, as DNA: TGTGCCAGCAGTTACGGGACCGCGGGGGGGCACTATGGCTACACCTTC. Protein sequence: CASSYGTAGGHYGYTF.

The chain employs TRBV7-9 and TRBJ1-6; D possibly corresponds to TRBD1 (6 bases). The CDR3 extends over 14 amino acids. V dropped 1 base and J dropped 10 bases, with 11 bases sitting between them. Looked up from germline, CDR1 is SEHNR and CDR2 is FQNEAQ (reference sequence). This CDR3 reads CASSLDREASPLHF. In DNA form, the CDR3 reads TGTGCCAGCAGCTTAGACAGGGAAGCCTCACCCCTCCACTTT.

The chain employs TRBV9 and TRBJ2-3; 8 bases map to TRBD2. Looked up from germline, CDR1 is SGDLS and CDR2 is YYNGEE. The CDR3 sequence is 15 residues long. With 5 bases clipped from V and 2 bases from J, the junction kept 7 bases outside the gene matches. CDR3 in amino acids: CASSWERGNTDTQYF. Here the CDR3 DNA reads TGTGCCAGCAGTTGGGAGCGGGGGAACACAGATACGCAGTATTTT.

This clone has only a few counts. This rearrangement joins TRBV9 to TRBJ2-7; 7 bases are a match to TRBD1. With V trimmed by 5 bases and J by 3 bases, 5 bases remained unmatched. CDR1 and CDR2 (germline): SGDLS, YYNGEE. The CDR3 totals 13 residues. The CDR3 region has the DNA TGTGCCAGCAGTTTCGGACAGGACTACGAGCAGTACTTC. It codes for CASSFGQDYEQYF.

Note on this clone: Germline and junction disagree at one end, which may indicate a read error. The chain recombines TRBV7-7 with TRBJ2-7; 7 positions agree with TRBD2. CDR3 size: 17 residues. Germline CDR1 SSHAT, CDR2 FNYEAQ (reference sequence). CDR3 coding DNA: TGTGCTAGCAGCCCATTAGGAGAGGCGGGAGCCGGGTACGAGCAGTACTTC. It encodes CASSPLGEAGAGYEQYF.

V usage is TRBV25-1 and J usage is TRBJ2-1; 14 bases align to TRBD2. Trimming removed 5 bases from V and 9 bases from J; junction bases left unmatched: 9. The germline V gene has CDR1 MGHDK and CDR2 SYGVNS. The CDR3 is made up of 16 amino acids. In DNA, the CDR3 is TGTGCCAGCAGTCCGACTAGCGGGAGGGCCCATCCTGAGCAGTTCTTC. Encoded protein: CASSPTSGRAHPEQFF.

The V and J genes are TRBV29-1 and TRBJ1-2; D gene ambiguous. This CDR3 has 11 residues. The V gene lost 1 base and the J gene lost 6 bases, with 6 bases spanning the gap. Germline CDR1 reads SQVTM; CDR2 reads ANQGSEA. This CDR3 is CSVEGRDGYTF. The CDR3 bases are TGCAGCGTTGAAGGGAGGGATGGCTACACCTTC. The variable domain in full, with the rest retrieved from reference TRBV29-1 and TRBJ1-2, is SAVISQKPSRDICQRGTSLTIQCQVDSQVTMMFWYRQQPGQSLTLIATANQGSEATYESGFVIDKFPISRPNLTFSTLTVSNMSPEDSSIYLCSVEGRDGYTFGSGTRLTVV.

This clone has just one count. The CDR3 DNA is TGTGCCAGCAGCTTGTCCCCCGTAGGGGCGAACACTGAAGCTTTCTTT. Residues: CASSLSPVGANTEAFF. This rearrangement joins TRBV5-5 to TRBJ1-1; maybe TRBD1 (5 bases). Trimming left V 1 base short and J 1 base short, with 14 bases between. This CDR3 contains 16 residues. Germline-derived CDR1 and CDR2 are SGHKS and YYEKEE (reference sequence).

CDR3 coding DNA: TGTGCCAGCAGCTTAGTTGTTCAGGGAGGCGGCTACACCTTC. As protein: CASSLVVQGGGYTF. The J gene is TRBJ1-2, the V gene TRBV7-2; perhaps TRBD1 as D (5 bases). This CDR3 is 14 amino acids long. The V gene's germline CDR1 is SGHTA and CDR2 FQGNSA. Between the trimmed V and J ends, which lost 1 base and 8 bases, there was a span of 14 bases.

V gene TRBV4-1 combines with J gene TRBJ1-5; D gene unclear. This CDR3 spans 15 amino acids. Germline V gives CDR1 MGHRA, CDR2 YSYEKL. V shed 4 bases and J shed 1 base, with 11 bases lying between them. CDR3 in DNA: TGCGCCAGCAGCCCGGGGATTGGGAGCAATCAGCCCCAGCATTTT. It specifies CASSPGIGSNQPQHF.

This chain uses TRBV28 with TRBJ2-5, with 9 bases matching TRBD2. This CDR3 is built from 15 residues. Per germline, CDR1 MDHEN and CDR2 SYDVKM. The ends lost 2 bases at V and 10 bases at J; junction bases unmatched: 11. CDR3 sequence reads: CASSLLLAGKVDQYF. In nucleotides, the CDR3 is TGTGCCAGCAGTTTACTCCTAGCGGGAAAAGTTGACCAGTACTTC.

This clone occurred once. This CDR3 reads CASSEGPSGREYEQYF. The DNA for the CDR3 is TGTGCCAGCAGCGAGGGTCCGAGCGGGAGGGAGTACGAGCAGTACTTC. The chain carries TRBV9 and TRBJ2-7; 10 bases map to TRBD2. The CDR3 runs to 16 residues. Germline trimming cut 3 bases from V and 4 bases from J; bases unmatched to any gene: 10. The germline V gene has CDR1 SGDLS and CDR2 YYNGEE.

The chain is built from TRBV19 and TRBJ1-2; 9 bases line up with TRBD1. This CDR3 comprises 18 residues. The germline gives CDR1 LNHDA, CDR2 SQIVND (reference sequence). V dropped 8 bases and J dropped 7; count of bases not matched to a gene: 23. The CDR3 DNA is TGTGCCAGTCGTTGGCCCGTGGGACAGGGATCGTCTGCCTCTGGCTACACCTTC. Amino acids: CASRWPVGQGSSASGYTF.

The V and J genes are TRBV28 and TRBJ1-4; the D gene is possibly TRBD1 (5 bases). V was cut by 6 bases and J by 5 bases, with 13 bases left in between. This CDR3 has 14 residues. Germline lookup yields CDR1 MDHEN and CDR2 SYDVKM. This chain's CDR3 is CASRLTATNEKLFF. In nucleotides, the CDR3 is TGTGCCAGCAGGCTGACAGCGACGAATGAAAAACTGTTTTTT. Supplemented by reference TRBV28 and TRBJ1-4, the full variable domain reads DVKVTQSSRYLVKRTGEKVFLECVQDMDHENMFWYRQDPGLGLRLIYFSYDVKMKEKGDIPEGYSVSREKKERFSLILESASTNQTSMYLCASRLTATNEKLFFGSGTQLSVL.

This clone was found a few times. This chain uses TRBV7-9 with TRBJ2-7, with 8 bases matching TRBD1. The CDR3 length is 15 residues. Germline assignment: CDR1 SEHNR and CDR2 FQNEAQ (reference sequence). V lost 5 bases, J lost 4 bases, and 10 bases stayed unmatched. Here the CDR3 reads CASSPRTGKGYEQYF. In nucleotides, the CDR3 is TGTGCCAGCAGCCCACGGACAGGGAAGGGGTACGAGCAGTACTTC.

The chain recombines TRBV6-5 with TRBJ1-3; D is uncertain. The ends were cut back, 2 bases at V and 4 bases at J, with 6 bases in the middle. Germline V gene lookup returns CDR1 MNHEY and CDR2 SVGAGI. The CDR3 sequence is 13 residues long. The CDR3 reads CASSYGPGNTIYF. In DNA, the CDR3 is TGTGCCAGCAGTTACGGGCCCGGAAACACCATATATTTT.

The CDR3 region has the DNA TGCGCCAGCAGCCTCCTCAAAACGGGGACCGGGGAGCTGTTTTTT. Translated, it gives CASSLLKTGTGELFF. The chain employs TRBV4-1 and TRBJ2-2; TRBD2 is a possible D gene (5 bases). The CDR3 covers 15 residues. V lost 4 bases to trimming and J lost 5 bases, with 14 bases between them. Germline values: CDR1 MGHRA, CDR2 YSYEKL.

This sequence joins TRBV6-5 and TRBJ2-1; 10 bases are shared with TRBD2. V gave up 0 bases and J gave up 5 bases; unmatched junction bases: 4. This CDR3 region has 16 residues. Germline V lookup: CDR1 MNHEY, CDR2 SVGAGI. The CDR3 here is CASSYSITSGNNEQFF. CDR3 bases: TGTGCCAGCAGTTACTCGATAACTAGCGGGAACAATGAGCAGTTCTTC.

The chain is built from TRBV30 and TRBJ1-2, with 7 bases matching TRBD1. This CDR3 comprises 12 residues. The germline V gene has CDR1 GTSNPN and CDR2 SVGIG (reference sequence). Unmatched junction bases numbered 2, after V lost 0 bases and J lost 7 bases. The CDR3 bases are TGTGCCTGGAGTGTACCAGGGGGTGGCTACACCTTC. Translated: CAWSVPGGGYTF.